These 25 T cell receptor beta chains were sequenced from one sample in a study of blood T cells in healthy people across ages. A second PCR of roughly 6 to 12 cycles used a sample-barcoded 5' primer and a J-beta primer mix. TCRdb independently ran MiXCR on the 5' RACE reads; one entry per CDR3 protein. The data show 1.5 million to 2 million distinct CDR3 sequences, about two fifths seen once. Sample: blood. The receptors were sampled from a human donor in good health.

The chain joins TRBV20-1 to TRBJ2-5; 7 bases align to TRBD1. TRBJ2-7 matches the DNA end more closely, so the J call is doubtful. Germline lookup yields CDR1 DFQATT and CDR2 SNEGSKA (reference sequence). The CDR3 is made up of 13 amino acids. Here the CDR3 reads CSAKGDREGEQYF. In nucleotides, the CDR3 is TGCAGTGCTAAGGGAGACAGGGAAGGCGAGCAGTACTTC.

This rearrangement joins TRBV6-1 to TRBJ1-1; TRBD1 matches 7 bases. Trimming removed 8 bases from V and 4 bases from J; junction bases left unmatched: 7. CDR1 is MNHNS and CDR2 is SASEGT in the germline V gene. This CDR3 spans 13 amino acids. The CDR3 sequence: CASQGGSGTEAFF. In DNA, the CDR3 is TGTGCCAGCCAGGGGGGGTCGGGCACTGAAGCTTTCTTT.

This clonotype was detected a few times. The gene calls are TRBV6-5 and TRBJ1-2; 10 bases are a match to TRBD1. V lost 6 bases and J lost 4; bases outside the gene matches: 8. The V gene's germline CDR1 is MNHEY and CDR2 SVGAGI. The CDR3 loop spans 15 amino acids. CDR3 sequence reads: CASSPPGTGAYGYTF. For the CDR3, the DNA is TGTGCCAGCAGCCCCCCCGGGACAGGGGCCTATGGCTACACCTTC.

The J gene is TRBJ1-1, the V gene TRBV6-2 or TRBV6-3, with D uncertain. Trimming pared 7 bases from V and 1 base from J, leaving 10 bases between. In germline, CDR1 is MNHEY, CDR2 SVGEGT. The CDR3 spans 13 residues. The CDR3: CASTGLRNTEAFF. The CDR3 DNA is TGTGCCAGCACCGGACTTAGGAACACTGAAGCTTTCTTT.

A few counts support this clonotype. The chain couples TRBV6-5 to TRBJ1-2; possibly TRBD1 for D (5 bases). The CDR3 length is 15 residues. The germline V gene has CDR1 MNHEY and CDR2 SVGAGI. V was shortened by 2 bases and J by 7 bases, with 17 bases between the two germline ends. In DNA, the CDR3 is TGTGCCAGCAGTTACGACGGACATCCCGGAGTTGGCTACACCTTC. Its translation: CASSYDGHPGVGYTF.

This sequence joins TRBV4-1 and TRBJ2-4; maybe TRBD1 (6 bases). The last part of the DNA fits TRBJ2-7 better; the J call may be wrong. Germline CDR1 is MGHRA and CDR2 is YSYEKL. CDR3 length equals 15 residues. As DNA, the CDR3 is TGCGCCAGCAGCCAAGGGACAGCCCCAGCCTACGAGCAGTACTTC. Amino acids: CASSQGTAPAYEQYF.

This clonotype was seen a handful of times. The chain is built from TRBV6-2 or TRBV6-3 and TRBJ1-1, with 7 bases matching TRBD1. J gave up 4 bases and V 5 bases, and 13 bases lay outside the gene matches. Per germline, CDR1 MNHEY and CDR2 SVGEGT. The length of the CDR3 is 16 residues. CDR3 region: CASSIYPLDRATEAFF. The CDR3, as DNA: TGTGCCAGCAGTATATATCCCCTTGACAGGGCCACTGAAGCTTTCTTT.

This clonotype turned up a few times. The chain couples TRBV7-2 to TRBJ2-7, with TRBD2 identical over 7 bases. Germline CDR1 and CDR2: SGHTA and FQGNSA. This CDR3 comprises 17 residues. Trimming cost V 1 base and J 2 bases; bases outside gene matches: 11. Written as DNA, the CDR3 is TGTGCCAGCAGCTTAGGGGCTGGGACTACCGGTACCTACGAGCAGTACTTC. Translation gives CASSLGAGTTGTYEQYF. Filled out from reference TRBV7-2 and TRBJ2-7, the complete variable domain reads GAGVSQSPSNKVTEKGKDVELRCDPISGHTALYWYRQSLGQGLEFLIYFQGNSAPDKSGLPSDRFSAERTGGSVSTLTIQRTQQEDSAVYLCASSLGAGTTGTYEQYFGPGTRLTVT.

This clonotype was recorded a few times. The V call is TRBV20-1, the J call TRBJ2-3, with 13 bases identical to TRBD2. CDR1 is DFQATT and CDR2 is SNEGSKA in the germline V gene (reference sequence). With V trimmed by 6 bases and J by 8 bases, 11 bases remained unmatched. The CDR3 spans 15 residues. In DNA, the CDR3 is TGCAGTGCGGGACGACTAGCGGGGGGCCCAGGTACGCAGTATTTT. Protein product: CSAGRLAGGPGTQYF.

A few counts support this clonotype. The gene calls are TRBV11-3 and TRBJ2-4; TRBD1 or TRBD2 may be the D gene (5 bases each). The J call may be incorrect, as the DNA end agrees better with TRBJ2-7. The length of the CDR3 is 17 residues. The germline gives CDR1 SGHNT, CDR2 YENEEA. CDR3 region: CASSPWTLEGQTDEQYF. Written as DNA, the CDR3 is TGTGCCAGCAGCCCATGGACCCTAGAGGGGCAGACAGACGAGCAGTACTTC.

For this clonotype: A single base separates this from a much larger clone, so it may be a read error. The chain couples TRBV4-1 to TRBJ1-2, with 8 bases lining up with TRBD1. J was trimmed by 7 bases and V by 4 bases; bases with no gene match: 14. CDR1 is MGHRA and CDR2 is YSYEKL in the germline V gene. The CDR3 is made up of 16 amino acids. CDR3 in amino acids: CASSPRRGQDGSGYTF. CDR3 coding DNA: TGCGCCAGCAGCCCCCGGCGGGGACAGGATGGTAGTGGCTACACCTTC.

This clonotype was seen a handful of times. The rearrangement joins TRBV2 to TRBJ1-2; D unresolved. Trimming removed 5 bases at V and 4 bases at J, with 14 bases between. The CDR3 runs 14 residues. Looked up from germline, CDR1 is SNHLY and CDR2 is FYNNEI. Written as DNA, the CDR3 is TGTGCCAGCAGTACCAACCAGGTCCTCTATGGCTACACCTTC. As protein: CASSTNQVLYGYTF.

This chain uses TRBV4-2 with TRBJ2-7; 8 bases map to TRBD2. The J segment lost 1 base and the V segment lost 0 bases, leaving 8 bases of the junction unmatched. CDR3 length: 17 residues. Germline CDR1 LGHNA, CDR2 YNFKEQ. The CDR3 region has the DNA TGTGCCAGCAGCCAAGAAGGCATCGGCGGGGGGTCCTACGAGCAGTACTTC. It yields the protein CASSQEGIGGGSYEQYF.

The V call is TRBV5-1, the J call TRBJ1-2, with D possibly TRBD1 on 5 matching bases. CDR3 length equals 15 residues. Germline V gives CDR1 SGHRS, CDR2 YFSETQ. The V end lost 1 base, the J end lost 8 bases, and 18 bases lay between the germline ends. The CDR3 coding sequence is TGCGCCAGCAGCTTGTTCGGGGGGTCCGGCTACGGCTACACCTTC. Its protein product is CASSLFGGSGYGYTF.

This clonotype has more than one count but fewer than ten. V and J are TRBV27 and TRBJ2-7; 10 positions match TRBD1. The J segment lost 4 bases and the V segment lost 6 bases, leaving 6 bases of the junction unmatched. The CDR3 consists of 14 residues. CDR1 is MNHEY, CDR2 SMNVEV, per germline (reference sequence). CDR3 sequence reads: CASSKGTGVYEQYF. In DNA, the CDR3 is TGTGCCAGCAGCAAAGGGACAGGGGTTTACGAGCAGTACTTC.

In regard to this clonotype: The germline gene is not matched at one end of the junction; a read error may be the cause. CDR3 sequence: CASSSQGGSVDNEQFF. The CDR3 coding sequence is TGTGCCAGTAGTTCTCAAGGAGGGTCGGTGGACAATGAGCAGTTCTTC. The J gene is TRBJ2-1, the V gene TRBV28; weak D call: TRBD2 (6 bases). Germline lookup yields CDR1 MDHEN and CDR2 SYDVKM. The length of the CDR3 is 16 residues.

This clonotype appeared a few times. V gene TRBV6-2 or TRBV6-3 combines with J gene TRBJ2-1; TRBD2 is a possible D gene (7 bases). The CDR3 runs 15 residues. Per germline, CDR1 MNHEY and CDR2 SVGEGT. V was pared by 2 bases and J by 7 bases, with 15 bases between. The CDR3 DNA reads TGTGCCAGCAGTTACGGTGGGGGGGCCGCAAATGAGCAGTTCTTC. It translates to CASSYGGGAANEQFF.

The rearrangement uses TRBV5-1 and TRBJ2-1, with D perhaps TRBD1 or TRBD2 (6 bases each). The CDR3 is 17 amino acids. V lost 0 bases, J lost 4 bases, and 17 bases lay in between. Germline V gives CDR1 SGHRS, CDR2 YFSETQ. CDR3 region: CASSLGGGPPAYNEQFF. CDR3 nucleotide sequence: TGCGCCAGCAGCTTGGGAGGGGGGCCTCCTGCGTACAATGAGCAGTTCTTC.

The chain recombines TRBV14 with TRBJ1-6; D not resolved. V was pared by 2 bases and J by 7 bases, with 9 bases between. The CDR3 contains 14 residues. Germline V gives CDR1 SGHDN, CDR2 FVKESK. CDR3 protein: CASSQLVPNSPLHF. The CDR3, as DNA: TGTGCCAGCAGCCAACTGGTCCCAAATTCACCCCTCCACTTT.

The genes are TRBV15 and TRBJ1-2; D is possibly TRBD1 (6 bases). V was cut by 0 bases and J by 8 bases, with 16 bases left in between. This CDR3 is 15 amino acids long. The germline gives CDR1 LNHNV, CDR2 YYDKDF (reference sequence). The CDR3, as DNA: TGTGCCACCAGCAGAGATCGAGTTCAGGGGTCCGGCTACACCTTC. Protein product: CATSRDRVQGSGYTF. The complete variable domain, with remaining parts taken from reference TRBV15 and TRBJ1-2, reads DAMVIQNPRYQVTQFGKPVTLSCSQTLNHNVMYWYQQKSSQAPKLLFHYYDKDFNNEADTPDNFQSRRPNTSFCFLDIRSPGLGDTAMYLCATSRDRVQGSGYTFGSGTRLTVV.

This clonotype was recorded many times. This sequence joins TRBV12-3 or TRBV12-4 and TRBJ2-5; the D gene is possibly TRBD2 (6 bases). The CDR3 is 13 residues long. With 4 bases removed from V and 5 bases from J, the gap between germline ends came to 11 bases. In DNA form, the CDR3 reads TGTGCCAGCAGTTCCGGGACTCAGGAGACCCAGTACTTC. Residues: CASSSGTQETQYF.

The V call is TRBV13, the J call TRBJ2-1, with D tentatively TRBD1 (6 bases). V dropped 5 bases and J dropped 2 bases, with 13 bases sitting between them. Germline V gene data show CDR1 as PRHDT and CDR2 as FYEKMQ (reference sequence). The length of the CDR3 is 15 residues. CDR3 region: CASSPRGRAYNEQFF. In nucleotides, the CDR3 is TGTGCCAGCAGCCCAAGGGGGAGAGCCTACAATGAGCAGTTCTTC. The full variable domain, in which reference TRBV13 and TRBJ2-1 provide the parts outside the CDR3, is AAGVIQSPRHLIKEKRETATLKCYPIPRHDTVYWYQQGPGQDPQFLISFYEKMQSDKGSIPDRFSAQQFSDYHSELNMSSLELGDSALYFCASSPRGRAYNEQFFGPGTRLTVL.

The rearrangement links TRBV14 to TRBJ2-7; TRBD1 agrees at 8 bases. With 1 base clipped from V and 11 bases from J, the junction kept 13 bases outside the gene matches. Per the germline V gene, CDR1 is SGHDN and CDR2 is FVKESK. This CDR3 is built from 15 residues. CDR3 DNA: TGTGCCAGCAGCCAAGCTGGTTTTCCTGACAGGGGCGAGTACTTC. It translates to CASSQAGFPDRGEYF.

This chain links TRBV5-6 with TRBJ2-2; no reliable D call. CDR3 length: 14 residues. CDR1 and CDR2 (germline): SGHDT, YYEEEE. V gave up 4 bases and J gave up 6 bases, with 13 bases separating them. CDR3 nucleotide sequence: TGTGCCAGCAGCCCGCTATTTTGGGCCGGGGAGCTGTTTTTT. Translating gives CASSPLFWAGELFF.

This clonotype was seen more than once but under ten times. The rearrangement links TRBV20-1 to TRBJ2-7; 7 bases are a match to TRBD1. Germline values: CDR1 DFQATT, CDR2 SNEGSKA (reference sequence). The V segment lost 4 bases and the J segment 1 base; nucleotides outside the gene matches: 7. The CDR3 length is 14 residues. DNA of the CDR3: TGCAGTGCTACTCCCGGGACAGTTTCCTACGAGCAGTACTTC. Its protein is CSATPGTVSYEQYF.